Below, one T cell receptor beta chain is given with its context. This sample stems from a study of OX40 agonist ivuxolimab in advanced cancers. Some clones are missing from TCRdb's copy, which holds only in-frame ones; the method was immunoSEQ multiplex PCR. Among tens of thousands of clones listed, less than 90% were seen once. Trimming took 6 bases from V and 3 from J, leaving 8 bases between them. CDR1 SEHNR and CDR2 FQNEAQ come from the germline V gene (reference sequence). The CDR3 runs 12 residues. V gene TRBV7-9 combines with J gene TRBJ1-1, with D unresolved. The source was CD4+ or CD8+ T cells sorted from blood, collected in a trial of the OX40 agonist ivuxolimab. The receptor's source is an adult with an advanced solid tumor such as melanoma, head and neck, liver or kidney cancer. CDR3 in amino acids: CASSWRDTEAFF. The CDR3 coding sequence is TGTGCCAGCAGTTGGAGGGACACTGAAGCTTTCTTT.